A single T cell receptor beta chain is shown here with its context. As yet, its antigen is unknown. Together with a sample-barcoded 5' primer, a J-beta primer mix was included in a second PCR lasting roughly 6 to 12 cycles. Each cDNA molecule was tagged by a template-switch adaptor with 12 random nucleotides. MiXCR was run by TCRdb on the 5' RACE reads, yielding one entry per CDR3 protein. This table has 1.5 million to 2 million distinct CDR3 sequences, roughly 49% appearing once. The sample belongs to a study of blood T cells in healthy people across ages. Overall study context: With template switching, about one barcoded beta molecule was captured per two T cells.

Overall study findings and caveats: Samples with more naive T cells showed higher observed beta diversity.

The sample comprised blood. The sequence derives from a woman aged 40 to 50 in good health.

CDR3 bases: TGTGCCAGTGCTGAGGATTTGAATGAGCAGTTCTTC. This codes for CASAEDLNEQFF. The chain carries TRBV5-6 and TRBJ2-1; D call uncertain. Germline lookup yields CDR1 SGHDT and CDR2 YYEEEE. The CDR3 spans 12 residues. Trimming took 8 bases from V and 7 from J, leaving 13 bases between them.